The present T cell receptor beta chain was sequenced within a study of blood T cell repertoires in COVID-19. This CDR3 region has 15 residues. CDR1 is SGHDT and CDR2 is YYEEEE in the germline V gene. V shed 4 bases, J shed 0 bases, and the junction held 5 bases outside the gene matches. Sequencing used immunoSEQ multiplex PCR; TCRdb keeps in-frame clones, though not all of them. The sample lists around 160,000 clones, about 86% occurring once. The TCR was taken from a man younger than 35 with acute or convalescent COVID-19. The sequenced sample consisted of peripheral blood. The chain uses TRBV5-6 and TRBJ1-1, with TRBD1 identical over 8 bases. The CDR3 region is CASSPGDRMNTEAFF. The CDR3 coding sequence is TGTGCCAGCAGCCCCGGGGACAGGATGAACACTGAAGCTTTCTTT.